The 9 T cell receptor beta chains reported below all come from one sample, sequenced in a study of blood T cells in healthy people across ages. The second PCR ran roughly 6 to 11 cycles with a sample-barcoded 5' primer and J-beta primers. MiXCR, run by TCRdb on the 5' RACE reads, gives a single entry per CDR3 protein. The repertoire holds approximately 1.5 million distinct CDR3 sequences, with approximately 43% as singletons. Sequencing input: blood. All receptors come from a woman under 30 in good health.

The genes are TRBV7-9 and TRBJ2-1; TRBD2 matches 12 bases. The germline V gene has CDR1 SEHNR and CDR2 FQNEAQ (reference sequence). V shed 6 bases and J 0 bases; nucleotides not matched to a gene: 6. The CDR3 loop spans 17 amino acids. CDR3: CASRRLAGAFSYNEQFF. The CDR3 nucleotides are TGTGCCAGCAGGAGACTAGCGGGGGCCTTCTCCTACAATGAGCAGTTCTTC.

The chain links TRBV7-2 to TRBJ2-7; D is perhaps TRBD2 (6 bases). The V end lost 2 bases, the J end lost 2 bases, and 16 bases lay between the germline ends. CDR3 size: 16 residues. The germline CDR1 and CDR2 sequences are SGHTA and FQGNSA. CDR3 amino acids: CASSLRTIAEPYEQYF. CDR3 DNA: TGTGCCAGCAGCTTACGGACGATAGCGGAGCCCTACGAGCAGTACTTC.

This chain links TRBV5-1 with TRBJ2-4; 7 bases match TRBD1. This CDR3 has 17 residues. CDR1 SGHRS and CDR2 YFSETQ come from the germline V gene. J was trimmed by 5 bases and V by 0 bases; bases with no gene match: 11. The CDR3 DNA reads TGCGCCAGCAGCTTGGGGGCAAGACAGGGATATCAAAACATTCAGTACTTC. Its translation: CASSLGARQGYQNIQYF. Full variable domain (remainder filled in from reference TRBV5-1 and TRBJ2-4): KAGVTQTPRYLIKTRGQQVTLSCSPISGHRSVSWYQQTPGQGLQFLFEYFSETQRNKGNFPGRFSGRQFSNSRSEMNVSTLELGDSALYLCASSLGARQGYQNIQYFGAGTRLSVL.

The CDR3 nucleotides read TGCGCCAGCAGCCAGCAGGGGTTTTTATTGAATTCACCCCTCCACTTT. Protein sequence: CASSQQGFLLNSPLHF. The chain employs TRBV4-1 and TRBJ1-6, with a possible D match to TRBD1 (6 bases). Trimming stripped 3 bases from V and 7 bases from J, with 16 bases between. The CDR3 sequence is 16 residues long. The V gene's germline CDR1 is MGHRA and CDR2 YSYEKL.

In this sample, this clonotype turned up a few times. The gene calls are TRBV15 and TRBJ2-5; 7 nucleotides match TRBD1. Losses at the gene ends were 8 bases for V and 2 bases for J; bases not matched to a gene: 11. This CDR3 region has 15 residues. Germline CDR1 LNHNV, CDR2 YYDKDF (reference sequence). The CDR3 DNA reads TGTGCCACCGAGAGAGAAGGGGGCAAACAAGAGACCCAGTACTTC. Protein product: CATEREGGKQETQYF.

This clonotype was detected a few times. The rearrangement uses TRBV3-1 and TRBJ2-7, with 13 bases lining up with TRBD2. The CDR3 contains 16 residues. CDR1 and CDR2 (germline): LGHDT, YNNKEL (reference sequence). Trimming at V came to 4 bases and at J to 3 bases, leaving 6 bases not matched to a gene. DNA of the CDR3: TGTGCCAGCAGCCCTCTAACTAGCGGGAGGGTCTACGAGCAGTACTTC. Protein: CASSPLTSGRVYEQYF.

DNA for the CDR3: TGTGCCAGCAGCTTGGGGCACAGGGGGAACACTGAAGCTTTCTTT. It translates to CASSLGHRGNTEAFF. This chain links TRBV7-3 with TRBJ1-1, with 7 nucleotides matching TRBD1. Germline V CDR1 and CDR2: SGHTA, FQGTGA. The V and J ends lost 3 bases and 1 base, in that order; junction bases with no gene match: 5. The CDR3 consists of 15 residues.

V is TRBV28 and J is TRBJ2-1; 10 bases match TRBD1. Trimming cost V 3 bases and J 2 bases; bases outside gene matches: 4. Looked up from germline, CDR1 is MDHEN and CDR2 is SYDVKM. The CDR3 has 16 amino acids. The CDR3 reads CASSFRGQGAYNEQFF. The CDR3 nucleotides are TGTGCCAGCAGTTTCCGCGGACAGGGGGCCTACAATGAGCAGTTCTTC. Full variable domain (outside the CDR3, taken from reference TRBV28 and TRBJ2-1): DVKVTQSSRYLVKRTGEKVFLECVQDMDHENMFWYRQDPGLGLRLIYFSYDVKMKEKGDIPEGYSVSREKKERFSLILESASTNQTSMYLCASSFRGQGAYNEQFFGPGTRLTVL.

The J gene is TRBJ1-2, the V gene TRBV29-1, with a weak D call TRBD1 (6 bases). CDR3 length: 12 amino acids. The germline CDR1 and CDR2 sequences are SQVTM and ANQGSEA. V was pared by 2 bases and J by 4 bases, with 8 bases between. The CDR3 region has the DNA TGCAGCGTTGAACCCAGGGGCTATGGCTACACCTTC. This gives the protein CSVEPRGYGYTF.